This TCR beta chain was observed in a study of identifying expanded T cells in peripheral blood. The study, taken as a whole, reports: Technical replicates showed roughly 1.2 changed clones; around 2 weeks around 15; four weeks 19.

As concerns this clone: Its antigen remains unidentified.

Clones were sequenced by immunoSEQ multiplex PCR, and TCRdb holds only the in-frame ones, with some missing. The sample has more than 65,000 clones; 89% are singletons. Material for sequencing was blood. This TCR derives from a person aged 18 to 75 in good health.

Written as DNA, the CDR3 is TGTGCCAGCAGCTTGGACAGGGGGGACACTGAAGCTTTCTTT. Its protein product is CASSLDRGDTEAFF. The V and J genes are TRBV13 and TRBJ1-1, with 10 bases that match TRBD1. CDR1 and CDR2 (germline): PRHDT, FYEKMQ (reference sequence). Germline trimming cut 3 bases from V and 3 bases from J; bases unmatched to any gene: 1. The CDR3 length is 14 residues.